The 7 T cell receptor beta chains reported below all come from one sample, sequenced in a study of HIV-infected children after antiretroviral therapy interruption. RNA-based 3' RACE libraries used unique molecular identifiers. TCRdb itself ran the 3' RACE reads through MiXCR, one entry per CDR3 protein. This table holds 15,000 to 17,000 distinct CDR3 sequences, around 3.7% found once. Treatment here: PENTA 11 planned treatment interruption arm or continuous ART arm. Sample: CD45RA+ CD4+ T cells from PBMCs, taken from a donor given antiretroviral therapy, either interrupted or continuous. Subset of the sample: naive CD4+ CD45RA+ CD45RO- T cells. Receptors were obtained from a child younger than 18 with HIV.

In its sample, this clonotype ranks as medium-sized. The gene calls are TRBV20-1 and TRBJ1-1, with unresolved D. CDR1 and CDR2 from the germline V gene are DFQATT and SNEGSKA (reference sequence). CDR3 length: 14 residues. V shed 0 bases and J shed 1 base, with 9 bases lying between them. The CDR3 coding sequence is TGCAGTGCTAGAGATGCTGGAGGGAACACTGAAGCTTTCTTT. This sequence encodes CSARDAGGNTEAFF.

This clonotype was observed many times. The chain links TRBV7-8 to TRBJ2-1; D ambiguous. V lost 5 bases to trimming and J lost 7 bases, with 9 bases between them. Germline CDR1 is SGHVS and CDR2 is FQNEAQ. The CDR3 runs to 12 residues. CDR3 sequence: CASSPIGNEQFF. The DNA for the CDR3 is TGTGCCAGCAGCCCTATCGGGAATGAGCAGTTCTTC.

This clonotype was counted ten times or more. The chain combines TRBV15 with TRBJ1-5, with TRBD1 identical over 8 bases. Unmatched junction bases numbered 10, after V lost 3 bases and J lost 3 bases. The V gene's germline CDR1 is LNHNV and CDR2 YYDKDF (reference sequence). CDR3 length: 17 residues. CDR3 nucleotides: TGTGCCACCAGCAGGTACCCTGGGACAGGCTCCAATCAGCCCCAGCATTTT. Amino acids: CATSRYPGTGSNQPQHF.

This clonotype showed up many times. The chain has TRBV19 and TRBJ2-3; 9 nucleotides align to TRBD1. This CDR3 comprises 16 residues. Germline lookup yields CDR1 LNHDA and CDR2 SQIVND (reference sequence). V lost 7 bases to trimming and J lost 5 bases; unmatched junction nucleotides: 13. DNA of the CDR3: TGTGCCAGTATTTACCGAGGACAGGGGTTGGGAGATACGCAGTATTTT. It is translated as CASIYRGQGLGDTQYF.

This clonotype was recorded at least ten times. The germline gene is not matched at one end of the junction; a read error may be the cause. The chain combines TRBV15 with TRBJ2-5, with no clear D. Germline loops: CDR1 LNHNV, CDR2 YYDKDF (reference sequence). The CDR3 length is 15 residues. The chain's CDR3 is CASSKTGDNQDTQYF. The CDR3 region has the DNA TGTGCTAGCAGTAAGACTGGGGATAACCAAGACACCCAGTACTTT. The full variable domain, rest sourced from reference TRBV15 and TRBJ2-5, is DAMVIQNPRYQVTQFGKPVTLSCSQTLNHNVMYWYQQKSSQAPKLLFHYYDKDFNNEADTPDNFQSRRPNTSFCFLDIRSPGLGDTAMYLCASSKTGDNQDTQYFGPGTRLLVL.

This clonotype appeared a few times. The gene calls are TRBV6-6 and TRBJ2-7; D perhaps matches TRBD1 (7 bases). Trimming left V 5 bases short and J 1 base short, with 15 bases between. CDR3 length: 15 residues. Germline assignment: CDR1 MNHNY and CDR2 SVGAGI (reference sequence). This CDR3 is CASSRAGGPSYEQYF. In DNA form, the CDR3 reads TGTGCCAGCAGTCGGGCAGGGGGGCCTTCCTACGAGCAGTACTTC.

This clonotype was seen ten or more times. V and J are TRBV20-1 and TRBJ1-6; 7 bases fit TRBD1. Germline loops: CDR1 DFQATT, CDR2 SNEGSKA (reference sequence). With 5 bases clipped from V and 9 bases from J, the junction kept 7 bases outside the gene matches. The CDR3 contains 13 residues. The CDR3 DNA is TGCAGTGCTTCTGAGGACAGGACTTCACCCCTCCACTTT. It translates to CSASEDRTSPLHF.